One and the same sample provided the 2 T cell receptor beta chains below, sequenced in a study of CD8+ T cells in alopecia areata. Sequencing used cDNA as its template, made by extracting RNA and reverse transcribing it. The method was immunoSEQ multiplex PCR; TCRdb's version includes in-frame clones alone and lacks a portion of them. The specimen gives about 270,000 clones without singletons; the ten biggest hold about 1.1%. Cells from pooled cutaneous lymph nodes were sorted by CD4, CD8alpha, NKG2D, NKG2ACE and other markers. The sample consisted of CD4+ T cells sorted from a lymph node. These receptor sequences come from a C3H/HeJ mouse with alopecia areata. MHC haplotype of the mouse line: H2-k.

The sample holds a few counts of this clone. Genes and germline come from the mouse. The observed sequence ends 4 residues before the CDR3 terminus, with the missing tail filled in from the germline J gene. The chain links TRBV31 to TRBJ1-1, with TRBD1 matching over 9 bases. The germline CDR1 and CDR2 sequences are GKSSPN and SITVG. This CDR3 has 14 amino acids. The V and J ends lost 2 bases and 3 bases, in that order; junction bases with no gene match: 4. CDR3 DNA, as far as it was read: TGTGCCTGGAGTAGCCGGGACAGGGACACA. Translation gives CAWSSRDRDT. The complete CDR3 protein is CAWSSRDRDTEVFF.

In the case of this clone: All gene names here are mouse names. The read terminates 4 residues ahead of where the CDR3 ends, so the germline J gene completes it. V and J are TRBV13-2 and TRBJ2-3, with 14 bases lining up with TRBD2. CDR1 and CDR2 (germline): NNHNN, SYGAGS (reference sequence). This CDR3 comprises 16 residues. Losses at the gene ends were 3 bases for V and 4 bases for J; bases not matched to a gene: 4. This chain's CDR3 is CASGGDWGGAPETLYF. CDR3 DNA, as far as it was read: TGTGCCAGCGGTGGGGACTGGGGGGGCGCTCCAGAA.